These T cell receptor beta chains were read from a single sample in a study of blood T cells in healthy people across ages. Each CDR3 protein gets one entry after TCRdb re-called the 5' RACE reads with MiXCR. The sample gives hundreds of thousands of distinct CDR3 sequences, about 56% of which show up once; more than 25% is in the top ten. Source material: blood. All receptors come from a man between 40 and 49 years old in good health. Both conserved end residues are part of each CDR3. Each record gives: V gene, J gene, D gene, CDR3 protein. A D gene is named only where the DNA matches it firmly.

>TRBV21-1|TRBJ2-7|-
CASSKRLKGQREEYF
>TRBV5-1|TRBJ1-5|TRBD1
CASSWTGSSNQPQHF
>TRBV5-1|-|TRBD1
CASSPTGDPQGTQYF
>TRBV10-3|TRBJ2-2|-
CAISGTSPGELFF
>TRBV3-1|-|TRBD1
CASSPTGGIYNEQYF
>TRBV7-9|TRBJ2-3|TRBD1
CASSLSDRGGDTQYF
>TRBV7-2|TRBJ2-5|TRBD2
CASSPAGLQETQYF
>TRBV24-1|TRBJ2-1|TRBD1
CATSGGQGKFF
>TRBV7-2|TRBJ2-1|TRBD2
CASSLSSGRVAEQFF
>TRBV9|TRBJ2-7|TRBD1
CASSPGQISYEQYF
>TRBV9|TRBJ2-3|-
CASSGSPAWSDTQYF
>TRBV20-1|TRBJ1-5|-
CSAKTDYSNQPQHF
>TRBV6-4|TRBJ2-6|-
CASSDGFSGANVLTF
>TRBV6-6|TRBJ2-1|-
CASSYVRAGVYNEQFF
>TRBV5-1|TRBJ2-5|TRBD2
CASSVGLPKGQYF
>TRBV6-2/TRBV6-3|TRBJ2-1|TRBD2
CASSHRSSGATYNEQFF
>TRBV12-3/TRBV12-4|TRBJ1-5|-
CASSLYGSQPQHF
>TRBV28|TRBJ1-5|TRBD1
CASSQNRDRNQPQHF
>TRBV6-6|TRBJ2-1|-
CASRYLIRTSSSNEQFF
>TRBV7-9|TRBJ2-3|TRBD1
CASSYHRDSQFPQIRTQYF
>TRBV28|-|-
CASSSIGYDRGGDIQYF
>TRBV28|TRBJ2-1|-
CASSSDRDEQFF
>TRBV7-9|TRBJ2-5|-
CASSSRRVETQYF